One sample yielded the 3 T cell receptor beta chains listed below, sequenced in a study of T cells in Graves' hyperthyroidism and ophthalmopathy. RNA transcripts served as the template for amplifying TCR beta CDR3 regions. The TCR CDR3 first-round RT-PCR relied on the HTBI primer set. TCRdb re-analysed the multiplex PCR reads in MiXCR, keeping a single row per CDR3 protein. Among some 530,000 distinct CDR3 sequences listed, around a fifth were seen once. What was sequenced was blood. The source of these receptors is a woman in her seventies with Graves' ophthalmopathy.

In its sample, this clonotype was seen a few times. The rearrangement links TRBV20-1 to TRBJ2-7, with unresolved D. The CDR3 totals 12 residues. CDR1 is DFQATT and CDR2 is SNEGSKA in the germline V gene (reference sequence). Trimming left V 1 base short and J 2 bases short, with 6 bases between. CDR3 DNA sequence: TGCAGTGCTAGAGGTCTCCCCTACGAGCAGTACTTC. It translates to CSARGLPYEQYF.

Here the CDR3 reads CASSPLQGVGGKETQYF. As DNA, the CDR3 is TGCGCCAGCAGCCCGCTCCAGGGGGTGGGGGGTAAAGAGACCCAGTACTTC. The V gene is TRBV4-1, the J gene TRBJ2-5; D is possibly TRBD1 (7 bases). CDR1 and CDR2 (germline): MGHRA, YSYEKL. V was pared by 4 bases and J by 3 bases, with 21 bases between. This CDR3 contains 17 residues.

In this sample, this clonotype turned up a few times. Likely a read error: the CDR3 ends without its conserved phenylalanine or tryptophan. The CDR3 reads CASSGGNQMSYNEQFS. Here the CDR3 DNA reads TGTGCCAGCAGTGGGGGCAACCAGATGTCCTACAATGAGCAGTTCTCC. The chain has TRBV2 and TRBJ2-1, with D perhaps TRBD1 (5 bases). The V end lost 4 bases, the J end lost 1 base, and 14 bases lay between the germline ends. The CDR3 is 16 residues long. Germline loops: CDR1 SNHLY, CDR2 FYNNEI.